This T cell receptor (beta chain) was identified in a study of tumor and adjacent non-tumor tissue in lung cancer. Overall study results and limits: Tumor tissue had significantly higher TCR diversity than normal lung.

The library came from three nested PCR rounds adapted from ARM-PCR protocols. TCRdb re-analysed the multiplex PCR reads in MiXCR, keeping a single row per CDR3 protein. The sample consists of more than 85,000 distinct CDR3 sequences, over 75% of them appearing once. Comments on this clonotype: Its antigen is currently unknown. One end of the junction does not line up with germline, which may come from a read error.

RNA was extracted from bulk tissue without any cell sorting. The CDR3 has 16 residues. CDR1 is SGHDT and CDR2 is YYEEEE in the germline V gene. The sequence was collected from a man aged 65 to 79 with non-small cell lung cancer. Sample: lung tumor tissue. The gene calls are TRBV5-6 and TRBJ1-1; TRBD1 is a possible D gene (5 bases). The CDR3: CVSSLNGAGMKTEAFF. CDR3 nucleotides: TGTGTCAGCAGCTTGAACGGGGCGGGAATGAAGACTGAAGCTTTCTTT. The full variable domain, completed using reference TRBV5-6 and TRBJ1-1, is DAGVTQSPTHLIKTRGQQVTLRCSPKSGHDTVSWYQQALGQGPQFIFQYYEEEERQRGNFPDRFSGHQFPNYSSELNVNALLLGDSALYLCVSSLNGAGMKTEAFFGQGTRLTVV.